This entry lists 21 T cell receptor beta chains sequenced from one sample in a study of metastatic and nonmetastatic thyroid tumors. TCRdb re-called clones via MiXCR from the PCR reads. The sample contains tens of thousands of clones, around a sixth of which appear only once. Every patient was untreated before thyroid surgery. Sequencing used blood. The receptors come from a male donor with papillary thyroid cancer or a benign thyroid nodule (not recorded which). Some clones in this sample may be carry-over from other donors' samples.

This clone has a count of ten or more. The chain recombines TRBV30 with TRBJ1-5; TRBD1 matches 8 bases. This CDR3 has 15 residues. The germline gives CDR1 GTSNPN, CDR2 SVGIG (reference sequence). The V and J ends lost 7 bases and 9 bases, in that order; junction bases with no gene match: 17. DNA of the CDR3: TGTGCCTCATCTCGACAGGGGCCGAACTTATGGCCCCAGCATTTT. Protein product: CASSRQGPNLWPQHF.

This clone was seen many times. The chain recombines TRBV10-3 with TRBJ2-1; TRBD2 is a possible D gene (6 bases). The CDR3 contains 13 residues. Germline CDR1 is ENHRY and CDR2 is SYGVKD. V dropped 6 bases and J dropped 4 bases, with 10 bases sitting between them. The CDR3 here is CAIRPGLYNEQFF. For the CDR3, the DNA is TGTGCCATCAGACCGGGACTTTACAATGAGCAGTTCTTC.

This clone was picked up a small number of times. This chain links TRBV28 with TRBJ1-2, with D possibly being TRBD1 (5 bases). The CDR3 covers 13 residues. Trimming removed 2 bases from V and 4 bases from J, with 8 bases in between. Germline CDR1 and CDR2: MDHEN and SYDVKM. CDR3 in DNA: TGTGCCAGCAGTTTAGGAGGGGTCTATGGCTACACCTTC. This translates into CASSLGGVYGYTF.

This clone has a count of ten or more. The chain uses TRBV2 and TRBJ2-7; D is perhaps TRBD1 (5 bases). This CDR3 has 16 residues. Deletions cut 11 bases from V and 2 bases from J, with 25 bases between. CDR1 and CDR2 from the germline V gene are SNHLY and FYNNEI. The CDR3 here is CAVRLGASEITYEQYF. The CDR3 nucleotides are TGTGCCGTAAGGTTAGGGGCCTCGGAAATTACCTACGAGCAGTACTTC.

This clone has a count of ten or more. CDR3 residues: CASMTGTANYGYTF. For the CDR3, the DNA is TGTGCCAGCATGACCGGGACAGCCAACTATGGCTACACCTTC. The rearrangement uses TRBV7-9 and TRBJ1-2, with TRBD1 identical over 7 bases. The V segment lost 7 bases and the J segment 2 bases; nucleotides outside the gene matches: 7. The CDR3 runs to 14 residues. Looked up from germline, CDR1 is SEHNR and CDR2 is FQNEAQ (reference sequence).

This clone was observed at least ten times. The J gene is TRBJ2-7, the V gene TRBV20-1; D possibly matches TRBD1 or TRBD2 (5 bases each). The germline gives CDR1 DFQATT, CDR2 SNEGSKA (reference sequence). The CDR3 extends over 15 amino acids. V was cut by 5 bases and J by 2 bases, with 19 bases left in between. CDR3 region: CSASSEGLPTYEQYF. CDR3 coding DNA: TGCAGTGCTTCCTCAGAGGGGTTGCCTACCTACGAGCAGTACTTC.

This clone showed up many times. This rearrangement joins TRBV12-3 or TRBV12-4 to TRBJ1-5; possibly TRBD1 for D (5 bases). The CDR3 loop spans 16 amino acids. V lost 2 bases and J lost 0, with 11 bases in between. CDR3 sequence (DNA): TGTGCCAGCAGTTTAATGGGGGTGTATAGCAATCAGCCCCAGCATTTT. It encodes CASSLMGVYSNQPQHF.

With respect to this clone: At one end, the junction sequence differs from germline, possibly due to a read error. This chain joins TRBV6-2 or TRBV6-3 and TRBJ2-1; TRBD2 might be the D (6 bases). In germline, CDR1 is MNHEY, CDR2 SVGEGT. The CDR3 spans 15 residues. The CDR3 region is CASIPGRRDTDEQFF. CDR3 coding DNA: TGTGCCAGCATCCCCGGACGGCGGGATACTGATGAGCAGTTTTTC.

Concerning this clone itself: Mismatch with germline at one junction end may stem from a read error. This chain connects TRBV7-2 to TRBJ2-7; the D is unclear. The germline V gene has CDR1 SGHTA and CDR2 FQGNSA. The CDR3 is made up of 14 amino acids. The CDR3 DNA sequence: TGTGCCAGCAGCTTAGCACCGACCCCCTACGAGCATTACTTC. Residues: CASSLAPTPYEHYF.

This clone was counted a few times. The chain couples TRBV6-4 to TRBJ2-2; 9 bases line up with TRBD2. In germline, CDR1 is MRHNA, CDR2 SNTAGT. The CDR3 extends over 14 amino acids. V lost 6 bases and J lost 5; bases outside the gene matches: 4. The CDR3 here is CASSVAGETGELFF. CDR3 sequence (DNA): TGTGCCAGCAGCGTAGCGGGAGAAACCGGGGAGCTGTTTTTT.

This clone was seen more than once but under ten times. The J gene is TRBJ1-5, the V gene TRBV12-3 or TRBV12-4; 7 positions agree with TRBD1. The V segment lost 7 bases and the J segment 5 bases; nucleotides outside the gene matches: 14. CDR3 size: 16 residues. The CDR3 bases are TGTGCCAGCAATCGGCAGGGGGGAGCTAGTGATCAGCCCCAGCATTTT. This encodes CASNRQGGASDQPQHF.

Here the CDR3 reads CASSRAGAGTDTQYF. Here the CDR3 DNA reads TGCGCCAGCAGTCGGGCGGGAGCAGGTACAGATACGCAGTATTTT. The rearrangement joins TRBV5-1 to TRBJ2-3, with TRBD2 identical over 7 bases. This CDR3 has 15 amino acids. V dropped 5 bases and J dropped 3; count of bases not matched to a gene: 9. Per germline, CDR1 SGHRS and CDR2 YFSETQ.

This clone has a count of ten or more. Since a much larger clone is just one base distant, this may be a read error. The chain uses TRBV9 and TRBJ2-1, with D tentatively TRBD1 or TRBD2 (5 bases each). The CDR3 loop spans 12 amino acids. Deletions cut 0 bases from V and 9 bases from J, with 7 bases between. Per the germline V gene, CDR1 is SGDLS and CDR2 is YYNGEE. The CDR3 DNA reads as TGTGCCAGCAGCGTAGGAGGGACTGAGCAGTTCTTC. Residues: CASSVGGTEQFF.

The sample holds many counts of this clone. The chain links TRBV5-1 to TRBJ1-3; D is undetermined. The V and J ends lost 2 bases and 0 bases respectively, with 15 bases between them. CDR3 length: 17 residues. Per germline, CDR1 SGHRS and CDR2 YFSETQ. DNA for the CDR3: TGCGCCAGCAGCTTCTTAGGGTCCGGATCCTCTGGAAACACCATATATTTT. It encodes CASSFLGSGSSGNTIYF.

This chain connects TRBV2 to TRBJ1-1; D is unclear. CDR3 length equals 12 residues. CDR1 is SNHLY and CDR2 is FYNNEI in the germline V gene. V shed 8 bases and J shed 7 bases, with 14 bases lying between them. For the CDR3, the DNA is TGTGCCAGCGGTATCTGTGTCAGTGAAGCTTTCTTT. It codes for CASGICVSEAFF.

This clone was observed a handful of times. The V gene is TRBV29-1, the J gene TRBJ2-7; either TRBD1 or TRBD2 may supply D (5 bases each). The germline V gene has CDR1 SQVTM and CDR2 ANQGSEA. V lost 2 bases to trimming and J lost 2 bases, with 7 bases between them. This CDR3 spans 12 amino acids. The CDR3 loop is CSVERGPYEQYF. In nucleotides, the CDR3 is TGCAGCGTTGAACGGGGACCCTACGAGCAGTACTTC.

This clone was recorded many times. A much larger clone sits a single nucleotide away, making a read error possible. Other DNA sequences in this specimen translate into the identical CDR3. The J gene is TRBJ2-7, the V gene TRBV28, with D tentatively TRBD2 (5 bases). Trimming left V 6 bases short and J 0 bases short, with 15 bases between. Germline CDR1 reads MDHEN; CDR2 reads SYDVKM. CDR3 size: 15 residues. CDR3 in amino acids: CASSPPRGSSYEQYF. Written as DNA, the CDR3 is TGTGCCAGCAGCCCCCCTAGAGGGAGCTCCTACGAGCAGTACTTC.

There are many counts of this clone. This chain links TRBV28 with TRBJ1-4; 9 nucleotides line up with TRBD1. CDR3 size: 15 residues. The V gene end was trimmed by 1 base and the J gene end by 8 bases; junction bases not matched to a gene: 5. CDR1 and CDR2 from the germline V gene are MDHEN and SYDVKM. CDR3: CASSLYEQGAEKLFF. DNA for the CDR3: TGTGCCAGCAGTTTATATGAACAGGGGGCGGAAAAACTGTTTTTT. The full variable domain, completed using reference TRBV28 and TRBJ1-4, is DVKVTQSSRYLVKRTGEKVFLECVQDMDHENMFWYRQDPGLGLRLIYFSYDVKMKEKGDIPEGYSVSREKKERFSLILESASTNQTSMYLCASSLYEQGAEKLFFGSGTQLSVL.

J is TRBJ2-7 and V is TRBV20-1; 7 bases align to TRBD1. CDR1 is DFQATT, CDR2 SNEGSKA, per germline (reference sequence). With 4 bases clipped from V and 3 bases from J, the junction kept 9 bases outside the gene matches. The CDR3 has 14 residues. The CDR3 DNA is TGCAGTGCTATCCGGGACAGCTTGATCTACGAGCAGTACTTC. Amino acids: CSAIRDSLIYEQYF.

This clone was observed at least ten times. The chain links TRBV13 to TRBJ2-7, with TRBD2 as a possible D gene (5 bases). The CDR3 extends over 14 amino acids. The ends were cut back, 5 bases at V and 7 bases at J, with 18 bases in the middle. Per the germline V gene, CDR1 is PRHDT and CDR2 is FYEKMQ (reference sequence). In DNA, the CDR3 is TGTGCCAGCAGCCCCCGAGGGCCACCCTTTGAGCAGTACTTC. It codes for CASSPRGPPFEQYF.

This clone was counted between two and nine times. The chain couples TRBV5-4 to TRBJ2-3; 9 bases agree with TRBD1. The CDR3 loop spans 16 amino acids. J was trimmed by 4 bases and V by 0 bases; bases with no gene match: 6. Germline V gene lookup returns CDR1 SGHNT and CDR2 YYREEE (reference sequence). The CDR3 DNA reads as TGTGCCAGCAGCTTGGGGGGACAGGGTCTGTCAGATACGCAGTATTTT. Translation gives CASSLGGQGLSDTQYF.